Described below is a single TCR beta chain sequence and its context. V lost 3 bases to trimming and J lost 2 bases, with 10 bases between them. CDR1 is SNHLY, CDR2 FYNNEI, per germline. The CDR3 sequence is 14 residues long. In the source study's methods: Amplification of reference gene primers provided the estimated nucleated cell counts. The assay was immunoSEQ multiplex PCR, and TCRdb's table has in-frame clones only and misses some. V and J calls plus clone size are reproduced from that table; the DNA served to infer D and trimming. The sample lists about 52,000 clones; more than 85% were seen once. This entry belongs to a study of blood T cell repertoires in COVID-19. Study-wide background: Acute and convalescent COVID-19 samples came from the United States, Italy and Spain. T cells, B-cell-depleted T cells, or PBMCs provided the cDNA or gDNA that served as material.

The specimen was peripheral blood. The gene calls are TRBV2 and TRBJ2-5, with D perhaps TRBD2 (5 bases). The sequence came from a man aged 50-60 years with active COVID-19. This CDR3 is CASSDGREQETQYF. For the CDR3, the DNA is TGTGCCAGCAGTGACGGACGGGAACAAGAGACCCAGTACTTC.